The 26 T cell receptor beta chains below all came from one sample that was sequenced in a study of blood T cell repertoires in COVID-19. The assay was immunoSEQ multiplex PCR, and TCRdb's table has in-frame clones only and misses some. The data show roughly 170,000 clones, about four fifths seen once. What was sequenced was peripheral blood. Receptor source: a woman in her fifties or sixties with COVID-19, enrolled during active disease.

This rearrangement joins TRBV4-1 to TRBJ1-1, with TRBD1 as a possible D gene (6 bases). The germline V gene has CDR1 MGHRA and CDR2 YSYEKL. V was trimmed by 0 bases and J by 7 bases, leaving 18 bases between them. The CDR3 covers 16 residues. CDR3 nucleotide sequence: TGCGCCAGCAGCCAAGACCGCCTGACAGGATTCATTGAAGCTTTCTTT. Residues: CASSQDRLTGFIEAFF.

This sequence joins TRBV14 and TRBJ1-1; D gene ambiguous. CDR1 is SGHDN, CDR2 FVKESK, per germline. Trimming stripped 1 base from V and 6 bases from J, with 18 bases between. CDR3 length: 16 residues. The CDR3 here is CASSQVGGTHISEAFF. CDR3 in DNA: TGTGCCAGCAGCCAAGTTGGCGGAACGCACATATCTGAAGCTTTCTTT.

In this sample, this clone turned up a few times. The V call is TRBV2, the J call TRBJ1-1; tentatively, D is TRBD1 (5 bases). CDR1 and CDR2 from the germline V gene are SNHLY and FYNNEI. The CDR3 length is 15 residues. V shed 2 bases and J shed 0 bases, with 10 bases lying between them. The CDR3 DNA follows: TGTGCCAGCAGTGAATATAGGACACTGAACACTGAAGCTTTCTTT. Encoded protein: CASSEYRTLNTEAFF.

The chain links TRBV2 to TRBJ2-2; the match to TRBD1 covers 10 bases. J gave up 5 bases and V 7 bases, and 1 base lay outside the gene matches. The CDR3 is 13 residues long. The germline gives CDR1 SNHLY, CDR2 FYNNEI. The CDR3 region has the DNA TGTGCCAGCATGGGACAGGGGACCGGGGAGCTGTTTTTT. Translating it yields CASMGQGTGELFF.

The chain has TRBV19 and TRBJ2-5; 9 bases agree with TRBD2. From germline, CDR1 is LNHDA and CDR2 SQIVND (reference sequence). CDR3 size: 15 residues. The junction had 5 bases not matched to a gene; V was cut back by 4 bases and J by 2 bases. The DNA for the CDR3 is TGTGCCAGTAGTAAACTAGCGGGCATACAAGAGACCCAGTACTTC. It translates to CASSKLAGIQETQYF.

The CDR3 sequence: CASSIEPGQVSFLYF. The CDR3 DNA is TGTGCCAGCAGTATTGAACCGGGACAGGTATCTTTTTTGTACTTC. This chain links TRBV28 with TRBJ2-7, with 8 positions matching TRBD1. The germline V gene encodes CDR1 MDHEN and CDR2 SYDVKM. There are 15 residues in the CDR3. With 5 bases clipped from V and 12 bases from J, the junction kept 18 bases outside the gene matches.

The rearrangement uses TRBV2 and TRBJ2-2, with D tentatively TRBD1 (6 bases). This CDR3 is built from 16 residues. The germline V and J ends were trimmed by 6 bases and 3 bases, with 17 bases remaining between them. The germline gives CDR1 SNHLY, CDR2 FYNNEI. CDR3 DNA: TGTGCCAGCAGGGGGAGTAACAGGGCGGACACCGGGGAGCTGTTTTTT. Translation: CASRGSNRADTGELFF.

This clone was counted between two and nine times. The chain links TRBV5-1 to TRBJ2-2; 11 nucleotides agree with TRBD1. Germline V gene lookup returns CDR1 SGHRS and CDR2 YFSETQ. After removal of 3 bases from V and 3 bases from J, the junction contained 4 bases not matched to a gene. The CDR3 totals 16 residues. CDR3 in amino acids: CASSWGTGGDTGELFF. Written as DNA, the CDR3 is TGCGCCAGCAGCTGGGGGACAGGGGGTGACACCGGGGAGCTGTTTTTT.

This clone was detected once. The CDR3 sequence is CASSLAGVSYNSPLHF. CDR3 in DNA: TGCGCCAGCAGCTTGGCCGGGGTGTCATATAATTCACCCCTCCACTTT. The chain carries TRBV5-1 and TRBJ1-6; D ambiguous. Germline CDR1 SGHRS, CDR2 YFSETQ. CDR3 length: 16 residues. V lost 0 bases and J 4 bases, leaving 11 bases between the germline ends.

The J gene is TRBJ1-2, the V gene TRBV4-1; 9 bases are a match to TRBD1. Germline V CDR1 and CDR2: MGHRA, YSYEKL. V trimming: 0 bases; J trimming: 4 bases; junction bases outside the gene matches: 6. CDR3 length: 16 amino acids. CDR3 residues: CASSQDTGGVSYGYTF. CDR3 nucleotides: TGCGCCAGCAGCCAAGACACAGGGGGCGTTAGCTATGGCTACACCTTC.

This clone was counted between two and nine times. The J gene is TRBJ2-3, the V gene TRBV12-1; the table assigns TRBD1, which was not confirmed against the DNA. TRBV12-1 is a pseudogene segment. The CDR3 contains 14 residues. The CDR3 sequence: CASILPGATDTQYF. The DNA of the CDR3 is TGTGCCAGCATCCTCCCAGGCGCCACAGATACGCAGTATTTT.

The chain is built from TRBV6-1 and TRBJ1-2; D is perhaps TRBD1 (5 bases). V was pared by 8 bases and J by 5 bases, with 15 bases between. There are 13 residues in the CDR3. In germline, CDR1 is MNHNS, CDR2 SASEGT. The CDR3: CASRVGGGYGYTF. In nucleotides, the CDR3 is TGTGCCAGCCGAGTTGGGGGAGGATATGGCTACACCTTC.

V gene TRBV19 combines with J gene TRBJ2-1; 7 bases map to TRBD1. The germline V gene encodes CDR1 LNHDA and CDR2 SQIVND (reference sequence). This CDR3 contains 16 residues. With V trimmed by 5 bases and J by 3 bases, 10 bases remained unmatched. The CDR3 here is CASSRRPRDSYNEQFF. Written as DNA, the CDR3 is TGTGCCAGTAGTCGAAGACCCCGGGACAGCTACAATGAGCAGTTCTTC.

The genes are TRBV7-9 and TRBJ1-3, with D hard to call. The germline CDR1 and CDR2 sequences are SEHNR and FQNEAQ (reference sequence). The CDR3 runs to 16 residues. Trimming cost V 1 base and J 0 bases, with 10 bases left between them. The CDR3 sequence is CASSLGSASSGNTIYF. The CDR3 DNA reads as TGTGCCAGCAGCTTAGGAAGCGCGAGCTCTGGAAACACCATATATTTT.

In DNA, the CDR3 is TGTGCCAGCAGTTACTCGAACTATCAGCCCCAGCATTTT. Protein: CASSYSNYQPQHF. V and J are TRBV6-5 and TRBJ1-5; D is ambiguous. The ends were cut back, 0 bases at V and 5 bases at J, with 5 bases in the middle. The germline V gene has CDR1 MNHEY and CDR2 SVGAGI. There are 13 residues in the CDR3.

The rearrangement uses TRBV27 and TRBJ1-4; the D is unclear. Germline-derived CDR1 and CDR2 are MNHEY and SMNVEV (reference sequence). The CDR3 length is 16 residues. V was cut by 2 bases and J by 7 bases, with 17 bases left in between. This CDR3 reads CASSLRGQRLGEKLFF. The DNA of the CDR3 is TGTGCCAGCAGTTTACGAGGTCAGAGGTTGGGTGAAAAACTGTTTTTT.

This clone was seen a handful of times. The chain joins TRBV4-1 to TRBJ2-5; TRBD1 aligns across 8 bases. The V gene's germline CDR1 is MGHRA and CDR2 YSYEKL. The CDR3 runs to 16 residues. Trimming cost V 0 bases and J 4 bases; bases outside gene matches: 7. The CDR3 loop is CASSQDQSGGSETQYF. The CDR3 bases are TGCGCCAGCAGCCAAGATCAGTCAGGGGGCTCAGAGACCCAGTACTTC.

This clone was counted between two and nine times. The chain is built from TRBV2 and TRBJ2-5; D remains unclear. Looked up from germline, CDR1 is SNHLY and CDR2 is FYNNEI. The V end lost 1 base, the J end lost 7 bases, and 7 bases lay between the germline ends. CDR3 length equals 12 residues. The CDR3 is CASSEVLRTQYF. The CDR3 nucleotides read TGTGCCAGCAGTGAAGTCCTGCGGACCCAGTACTTC. Full variable domain (missing parts from reference TRBV2 and TRBJ2-5): EPEVTQTPSHQVTQMGQEVILRCVPISNHLYFYWYRQILGQKVEFLVSFYNNEISEKSEIFDDQFSVERPDGSNFTLKIRSTKLEDSAMYFCASSEVLRTQYFGPGTRLLVL.

The CDR3 protein is CASSPGQGPDEQYF. CDR3 DNA sequence: TGTGCCAGTAGCCCGGGACAGGGACCTGACGAGCAGTACTTC. This chain connects TRBV19 to TRBJ2-7; 9 nucleotides align to TRBD1. The CDR3 is 14 residues long. V lost 6 bases, J lost 5 bases, and 8 bases stayed unmatched. In germline, CDR1 is LNHDA, CDR2 SQIVND (reference sequence).

V usage is TRBV3-1 (or the pseudogene TRBV3-2) and J usage is TRBJ1-3, with D possibly TRBD1 on 6 matching bases. This CDR3 contains 14 residues. The V end was cut by 3 bases, the J end by 4 bases, with 10 bases between. Germline CDR1 LGHDT, CDR2 YNNKEL (reference sequence). The CDR3 loop is CASSQGAQGNTIYF. The CDR3, as DNA: TGTGCCAGCAGCCAGGGGGCGCAAGGAAACACCATATATTTT.

The chain links TRBV19 to TRBJ2-1; 9 bases fit TRBD2. The trim removed 1 base at V and 1 base at J, leaving 5 bases unmatched. Per germline, CDR1 LNHDA and CDR2 SQIVND (reference sequence). CDR3 length equals 17 residues. The CDR3 region has the DNA TGTGCCAGTAGTATAGTGGAGACTAGCGGATCCTACAATGAGCAGTTCTTC. Encoded protein: CASSIVETSGSYNEQFF.

The chain employs TRBV6-1 and TRBJ2-7, with a weak D call TRBD2 (5 bases). The CDR3 is 14 amino acids. V was shortened by 0 bases and J by 0 bases, with 6 bases between the two germline ends. Germline CDR1 and CDR2: MNHNS and SASEGT. The CDR3 here is CASSEAGLSYEQYV. The CDR3 nucleotides read TGTGCCAGCAGTGAAGCCGGACTCTCCTACGAGCAGTACGTC.

The V and J genes are TRBV14 and TRBJ2-5; 8 positions agree with TRBD1. The V gene's germline CDR1 is SGHDN and CDR2 FVKESK. Germline trimming cut 1 base from V and 4 bases from J; bases unmatched to any gene: 5. CDR3 length: 15 residues. CDR3 in amino acids: CASSQGPGGRETQYF. As DNA, the CDR3 is TGTGCCAGCAGCCAAGGTCCAGGGGGCAGAGAGACCCAGTACTTC.

This clone has just a few counts. The V call is TRBV10-3, the J call TRBJ1-1, with 8 bases lining up with TRBD1. The V gene end was trimmed by 10 bases and the J gene end by 1 base; junction bases not matched to a gene: 5. The CDR3 sequence is 13 residues long. Germline V gene sequence: CDR1 ENHRY, CDR2 SYGVKD. Here the CDR3 reads CATMTGANTEAFF. As DNA, the CDR3 is TGTGCCACCATGACAGGGGCGAACACTGAAGCTTTCTTT.

The chain joins TRBV7-3 to TRBJ2-5; 9 nucleotides align to TRBD2. CDR3 length equals 16 residues. The germline V gene encodes CDR1 SGHTA and CDR2 FQGTGA. Trimming cost V 1 base and J 4 bases; bases outside gene matches: 7. The CDR3 sequence is CASSLSASGTGETQYF. Written as DNA, the CDR3 is TGTGCCAGCAGCTTAAGCGCTAGCGGGACCGGAGAGACCCAGTACTTC.

The rearrangement uses TRBV4-3 and TRBJ2-2; perhaps TRBD1 as D (6 bases). Trimming took 0 bases from V and 7 from J, leaving 12 bases between them. The germline gives CDR1 LGHNA, CDR2 YSLEER. The CDR3 runs to 15 residues. CDR3 DNA: TGCGCCAGCAGCCAAGAATTGGGGGCCGGCGGGGAGCTGTTTTTT. Translated: CASSQELGAGGELFF.